This T cell receptor beta chain came from a study of blood T cell repertoires in COVID-19. About the study: Sources were T cells, B-cell-depleted T cells, or PBMCs; the material itself was cDNA or gDNA.

Measured with immunoSEQ multiplex PCR; TCRdb has only the in-frame clones, and not every one. The sample lists fewer than 85,000 clones, less than 75% seen once, with more than 20% in the top ten. The CDR3 is 16 amino acids. CDR1 is MNHEY, CDR2 SVGAGI, per germline. V dropped 4 bases and J dropped 2 bases, with 15 bases sitting between them. This sequence originates from a man in his 60s with acute or convalescent COVID-19. The source material was peripheral blood. The chain employs TRBV6-5 and TRBJ2-1; tentatively, D is TRBD2 (6 bases). The DNA for the CDR3 is TGTGCCAGCAGTTTTCCGCGGGGTTCGACCTACAATGAGCAGTTCTTC. Its protein product is CASSFPRGSTYNEQFF.